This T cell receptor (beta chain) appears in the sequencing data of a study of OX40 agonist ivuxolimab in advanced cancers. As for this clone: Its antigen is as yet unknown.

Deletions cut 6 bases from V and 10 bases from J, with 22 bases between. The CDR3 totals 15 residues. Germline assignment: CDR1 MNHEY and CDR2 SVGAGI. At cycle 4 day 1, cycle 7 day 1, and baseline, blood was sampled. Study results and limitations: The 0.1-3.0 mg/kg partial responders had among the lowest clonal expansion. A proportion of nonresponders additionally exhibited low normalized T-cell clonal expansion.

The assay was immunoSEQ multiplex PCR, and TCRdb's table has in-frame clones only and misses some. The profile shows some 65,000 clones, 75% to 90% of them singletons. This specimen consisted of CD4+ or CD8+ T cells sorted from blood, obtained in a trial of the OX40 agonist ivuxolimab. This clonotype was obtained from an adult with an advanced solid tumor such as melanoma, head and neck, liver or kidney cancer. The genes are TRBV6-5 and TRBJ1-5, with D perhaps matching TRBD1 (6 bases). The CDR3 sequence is CASRVGHDGVYPQHF. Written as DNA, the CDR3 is TGTGCCAGCAGAGTGGGACATGACGGGGTTTATCCCCAGCATTTT.